Listed below are T cell receptor beta chains from one sample, sequenced in a study of blood T cell repertoires in COVID-19. The data were produced by immunoSEQ multiplex PCR, yet TCRdb's version contains in-frame clones alone and is incomplete. The repertoire consists of some 210,000 clones, with around 90% occurring once and the leading ten covering 0.65% to 0.85%. Source material: peripheral blood. Receptor source: a man between 60 and 75 years old with COVID-19, enrolled during active disease. Each CDR3 is given with its conserved first and last residue. A D gene is named only where the DNA matches it firmly. Size values are once, few and many counts, or a class for expanded clones, and some rows have none.

clone size: NA; J gene: TRBJ1-5; V gene: TRBV27; D gene: NA; CDR3 protein: CASSAGRPNQPQHF; CDR3 DNA: TGTGCCAGCAGTGCAGGGAGGCCCAATCAGCCCCAGCATTTT
clone size: NA; J gene: TRBJ1-3; V gene: TRBV5-6; D gene: NA; CDR3 protein: CASSFLSSGNTIYF; CDR3 DNA: TGTGCCAGCAGCTTCTTGAGCTCTGGAAACACCATATATTTT
clone size: NA; J gene: TRBJ2-5; V gene: TRBV30; D gene: TRBD2; CDR3 protein: CACQPFLAGGNQETQYF; CDR3 DNA: TGTGCCTGCCAACCTTTCTTAGCGGGAGGGAATCAAGAGACCCAGTACTTC
clone size: NA; J gene: TRBJ2-1; V gene: TRBV4-3; D gene: TRBD2; CDR3 protein: CASSQVSSGGPPFGEQFF; CDR3 DNA: TGCGCCAGCAGCCAAGTAAGCAGCGGGGGGCCCCCGTTCGGTGAGCAGTTCTTC
clone size: NA; J gene: TRBJ2-7; V gene: TRBV18; D gene: TRBD2; CDR3 protein: CASSALAGDYEQYF; CDR3 DNA: TGTGCCAGCTCAGCCCTAGCGGGAGATTACGAGCAGTACTTC
clone size: once; J gene: TRBJ1-5; V gene: TRBV6-5; D gene: TRBD1; CDR3 protein: CASSFRTGDQPQHF; CDR3 DNA: TGTGCCAGCAGTTTTCGGACAGGCGACCAGCCCCAGCATTTT
clone size: NA; J gene: TRBJ1-6; V gene: TRBV20-1; D gene: NA; CDR3 protein: CSASTGVRGSSPLHF; CDR3 DNA: TGCAGTGCTAGTACCGGGGTTCGTGGAAGTTCACCCCTCCACTTT
clone size: once; J gene: TRBJ1-5; V gene: TRBV2; D gene: NA; CDR3 protein: CASSERFPNQPQHF; CDR3 DNA: TGTGCCAGCAGTGAGCGGTTCCCAAATCAGCCCCAGCATTTT
clone size: NA; J gene: TRBJ1-5; V gene: TRBV23-1; D gene: NA; CDR3 protein: CASSQTPLARDNQPQHF; CDR3 DNA: TGCGCCAGCAGTCAAACGCCGCTTGCCAGGGACAATCAGCCCCAGCATTTT
clone size: NA; J gene: TRBJ2-1; V gene: TRBV18; D gene: NA; CDR3 protein: CASSLGGVSYNEQFF; CDR3 DNA: TGTGCCAGCTCACTCGGAGGAGTATCCTACAATGAGCAGTTCTTC
clone size: NA; J gene: TRBJ2-1; V gene: TRBV18; D gene: NA; CDR3 protein: CASSPPSGKSYNEQFF; CDR3 DNA: TGTGCCAGCTCACCACCGTCAGGAAAATCCTACAATGAGCAGTTCTTC
clone size: once; J gene: TRBJ2-7; V gene: TRBV28; D gene: TRBD1; CDR3 protein: CASSSPGQGPYEQYF; CDR3 DNA: TGTGCCAGCAGTTCCCCCGGACAGGGTCCATACGAGCAGTACTTC
clone size: NA; J gene: TRBJ2-2; V gene: TRBV5-1; D gene: TRBD2; CDR3 protein: CASSFLAGDLAGELFF; CDR3 DNA: TGCGCCAGCAGCTTCCTAGCGGGAGATTTAGCCGGGGAGCTGTTTTTT
clone size: NA; J gene: TRBJ2-2; V gene: TRBV7-2; D gene: NA; CDR3 protein: CASSLGRGHHTGELFF; CDR3 DNA: TGTGCCAGCAGCTTAGGCAGGGGTCACCACACCGGGGAGCTGTTTTTT
clone size: NA; J gene: TRBJ1-1; V gene: TRBV7-9; D gene: TRBD1; CDR3 protein: CASSFQQGLNTEAFF; CDR3 DNA: TGTGCCAGCAGCTTTCAACAGGGGTTGAACACTGAAGCTTTCTTT
clone size: NA; J gene: TRBJ2-3; V gene: TRBV3-1/TRBV3-2; D gene: NA; CDR3 protein: CASSQENVRSTDTQYF; CDR3 DNA: TGTGCCAGCAGCCAAGAAAATGTCCGGAGCACAGATACGCAGTATTTT
clone size: NA; J gene: TRBJ2-5; V gene: TRBV3-1/TRBV3-2; D gene: TRBD2; CDR3 protein: CASSQAGGAETQYF; CDR3 DNA: TGTGCCAGCAGCCAAGCGGGGGGAGCGGAGACCCAGTACTTC
clone size: NA; J gene: TRBJ2-5; V gene: TRBV27; D gene: TRBD1; CDR3 protein: CASSLITGAETQYF; CDR3 DNA: TGTGCCAGCAGTTTGATCACAGGGGCAGAGACCCAGTACTTC
clone size: NA; J gene: TRBJ2-1; V gene: TRBV11-3; D gene: NA; CDR3 protein: CASSLRGGYNEQFF; CDR3 DNA: TGTGCCAGCAGCTTAAGGGGGGGGTACAATGAGCAGTTCTTC
clone size: NA; J gene: TRBJ2-7; V gene: TRBV29-1; D gene: NA; CDR3 protein: CSVEGGTNYEQYF; CDR3 DNA: TGCAGCGTTGAAGGCGGAACCAACTACGAGCAGTACTTC
clone size: NA; J gene: TRBJ2-2; V gene: TRBV2; D gene: NA; CDR3 protein: CASSEALGGARTGELFF; CDR3 DNA: TGTGCCAGCAGTGAAGCGCTGGGGGGGGCCAGAACCGGGGAGCTGTTTTTT
clone size: NA; J gene: TRBJ1-3; V gene: TRBV12-5; D gene: NA; CDR3 protein: CASGLVSSPGDTIYF; CDR3 DNA: TGTGCTAGTGGTTTGGTATCGAGCCCGGGGGACACCATATATTTT
clone size: NA; J gene: TRBJ1-6; V gene: TRBV7-2; D gene: TRBD1; CDR3 protein: CASSLGQGGSPLHF; CDR3 DNA: TGTGCCAGCAGCTTGGGACAGGGGGGGTCACCCCTCCACTTT
clone size: NA; J gene: TRBJ2-7; V gene: TRBV19; D gene: TRBD1; CDR3 protein: CASSVRDRGGEQYF; CDR3 DNA: TGTGCCAGTAGTGTCCGGGACAGGGGGGGAGAGCAGTACTTC
clone size: NA; J gene: TRBJ2-7; V gene: TRBV18; D gene: TRBD1; CDR3 protein: CASSEGQASSYEQYF; CDR3 DNA: TGTGCCAGCTCAGAGGGACAGGCTAGCTCCTACGAGCAGTACTTC
clone size: NA; J gene: TRBJ2-1; V gene: TRBV7-2; D gene: TRBD2; CDR3 protein: CASSSSGGPLGEQFF; CDR3 DNA: TGTGCCAGCAGCTCCTCGGGGGGTCCTCTCGGTGAGCAGTTCTTC
clone size: NA; J gene: TRBJ2-2; V gene: TRBV7-3; D gene: NA; CDR3 protein: CASSLTPSGGTGELFF; CDR3 DNA: TGTGCCAGCAGCCTCACCCCCTCCGGGGGCACCGGGGAGCTGTTTTTT
clone size: NA; J gene: TRBJ2-7; V gene: TRBV4-2; D gene: TRBD1; CDR3 protein: CASSQEGTGGYEQYF; CDR3 DNA: TGTGCCAGCAGCCAAGAGGGGACAGGGGGGTACGAGCAGTACTTC
clone size: NA; J gene: TRBJ1-4; V gene: TRBV18; D gene: NA; CDR3 protein: CASSLPGATNEKLFF; CDR3 DNA: TGTGCCAGCTCACTCCCGGGGGCAACTAATGAAAAACTGTTTTTT
clone size: once; J gene: TRBJ1-5; V gene: TRBV19; D gene: TRBD1; CDR3 protein: CASSTTGVNQPQHF; CDR3 DNA: TGTGCCAGTAGCACGACAGGGGTCAATCAGCCCCAGCATTTT
clone size: NA; J gene: TRBJ2-1; V gene: TRBV5-6; D gene: NA; CDR3 protein: CASSSGSWSYNEQFF; CDR3 DNA: TGTGCCAGCAGCTCCGGGTCCTGGTCCTACAATGAGCAGTTCTTC
clone size: NA; J gene: TRBJ2-7; V gene: TRBV4-1; D gene: NA; CDR3 protein: CASSQRDSDEQYF; CDR3 DNA: TGCGCCAGCAGCCAGCGGGACAGCGACGAGCAGTACTTC
clone size: NA; J gene: TRBJ2-3; V gene: TRBV10-3; D gene: NA; CDR3 protein: CAISEAGQGGDTQYF; CDR3 DNA: TGTGCCATCAGTGAGGCAGGGCAGGGCGGAGATACGCAGTATTTT
clone size: few; J gene: TRBJ1-4; V gene: TRBV24-1; D gene: TRBD1; CDR3 protein: CATSRTGIFEKLFF; CDR3 DNA: TGTGCCACCAGCCGGACAGGGATTTTCGAAAAACTGTTTTTT
clone size: NA; J gene: TRBJ2-2; V gene: TRBV6-5; D gene: TRBD2; CDR3 protein: CASSSRLAGTTGELFF; CDR3 DNA: TGTGCCAGCAGTTCCAGACTAGCGGGAACCACCGGGGAGCTGTTTTTT
clone size: NA; J gene: TRBJ2-5; V gene: TRBV12-5; D gene: TRBD2; CDR3 protein: CASGLGLAGEGQETQYF; CDR3 DNA: TGTGCTAGTGGTTTAGGACTAGCGGGAGAAGGGCAAGAGACCCAGTACTTC
clone size: NA; J gene: TRBJ2-3; V gene: TRBV10-1; D gene: NA; CDR3 protein: CASSFKLLYPTGTDTQYF; CDR3 DNA: TGCGCCAGCAGCTTCAAATTGCTTTATCCAACGGGCACAGATACGCAGTATTTT
clone size: NA; J gene: TRBJ2-7; V gene: TRBV18; D gene: TRBD1; CDR3 protein: CASSRWDRGTYEQYF; CDR3 DNA: TGTGCCAGCTCACGATGGGACAGGGGAACCTACGAGCAGTACTTC
clone size: NA; J gene: TRBJ1-2; V gene: TRBV3-1/TRBV3-2; D gene: TRBD1; CDR3 protein: CASSPRTGGRGYTF; CDR3 DNA: TGTGCCAGCAGCCCCCGGACAGGGGGTCGCGGCTACACCTTC
clone size: NA; J gene: TRBJ1-5; V gene: TRBV21-1; D gene: NA; CDR3 protein: CASSSHRGRNQPQHF; CDR3 DNA: TGTGCCAGCAGCAGCCACAGGGGGCGCAATCAGCCCCAGCATTTT
clone size: NA; J gene: TRBJ2-1; V gene: TRBV29-1; D gene: NA; CDR3 protein: CSVEVPDTYNEQFF; CDR3 DNA: TGCAGCGTTGAAGTTCCTGACACCTACAATGAGCAGTTCTTC
clone size: NA; J gene: TRBJ1-4; V gene: TRBV4-1; D gene: TRBD1; CDR3 protein: CASSQAGQGNEKLFF; CDR3 DNA: TGCGCCAGCAGCCAAGCGGGACAGGGTAATGAAAAACTGTTTTTT
clone size: NA; J gene: TRBJ1-2; V gene: TRBV7-8; D gene: TRBD1; CDR3 protein: CASSSTGGGYGYTF; CDR3 DNA: TGTGCCAGCAGCTCGACAGGGGGAGGCTATGGCTACACCTTC
clone size: NA; J gene: TRBJ2-3; V gene: TRBV19; D gene: TRBD2; CDR3 protein: CASSQTSGGDTDTQYF; CDR3 DNA: TGTGCCAGTAGCCAGACTAGCGGGGGGGACACAGATACGCAGTATTTT
clone size: NA; J gene: TRBJ2-6; V gene: TRBV5-1; D gene: TRBD1; CDR3 protein: CASSLQGAGANVLTF; CDR3 DNA: TGCGCCAGCAGCTTACAGGGGGCTGGGGCCAACGTCCTGACTTTC
clone size: NA; J gene: TRBJ2-7; V gene: TRBV15; D gene: TRBD2; CDR3 protein: CATSRGLAGRENEQYF; CDR3 DNA: TGTGCCACCAGCCGTGGACTAGCGGGCCGCGAGAACGAGCAGTACTTC
clone size: NA; J gene: TRBJ1-2; V gene: TRBV30; D gene: NA; CDR3 protein: CAWSVGGYYGYTF; CDR3 DNA: TGTGCCTGGAGTGTAGGGGGTTACTATGGCTACACCTTC
clone size: NA; J gene: TRBJ2-2; V gene: TRBV27; D gene: TRBD2; CDR3 protein: CASSTSGRNTGELFF; CDR3 DNA: TGTGCCAGCAGTACTAGCGGGAGAAACACCGGGGAGCTGTTTTTT